Presented here are 8 T cell receptor beta chains from one specimen sequenced in a study of siplizumab effects on memory and regulatory T cells. Sequencing used immunoSEQ multiplex PCR; TCRdb keeps in-frame clones, though not all of them. Among 60,000 to 70,000 clones listed, about 90% were seen once. Material: Tregs sorted from blood. These TCRs come from a human donor in good health.

This chain links TRBV29-1 with TRBJ2-3; a possible D gene is TRBD1 (6 bases). CDR1 and CDR2 from the germline V gene are SQVTM and ANQGSEA. There are 14 residues in the CDR3. Trimming shortened V by 2 bases and J by 4 bases, and 13 bases separated the two germline ends. CDR3 nucleotide sequence: TGCAGCGTTGAAAAGTCTGGGGGCTCAGATACGCAGTATTTT. This translates into CSVEKSGGSDTQYF.

This chain links TRBV30 with TRBJ2-7; no clear D. Germline CDR1 reads GTSNPN; CDR2 reads SVGIG (reference sequence). V lost 1 base to trimming and J lost 2 bases, with 15 bases between them. This CDR3 is built from 15 residues. In DNA, the CDR3 is TGTGCCTGGAGTGGGACGGCTGCATACACCTACGAGCAGTACTTC. Its protein product is CAWSGTAAYTYEQYF.

This clone was recorded once. The V call is TRBV7-6, the J call TRBJ2-5; 7 nucleotides align to TRBD2. This CDR3 comprises 15 residues. Germline V gives CDR1 SGHVS, CDR2 FNYEAQ. The V and J ends lost 5 bases and 7 bases, in that order; junction bases with no gene match: 13. Here the CDR3 DNA reads TGTGCCAGCAGCACCCAACGTAGGGAGCGGGGGACCCAGTACTTC. Protein product: CASSTQRRERGTQYF. Variable domain in full (rest from reference TRBV7-6 and TRBJ2-5): GAGVSQSPRYKVTKRGQDVALRCDPISGHVSLYWYRQALGQGPEFLTYFNYEAQQDKSGLPNDRFSAERPEGSISTLTIQRTEQRDSAMYRCASSTQRRERGTQYFGPGTRLLVL.

The genes are TRBV19 and TRBJ2-7; unclear D gene. Germline V lookup: CDR1 LNHDA, CDR2 SQIVND (reference sequence). This CDR3 comprises 15 residues. Trimming took 7 bases from V and 2 from J, leaving 18 bases between them. This CDR3 is CASTPRVGATYEQYF. Written as DNA, the CDR3 is TGTGCCAGTACCCCCCGTGTGGGTGCCACCTACGAGCAGTACTTC.

This clone has just one count. The rearrangement joins TRBV7-2 to TRBJ2-1, with TRBD2 as a possible D gene (5 bases). The V gene's germline CDR1 is SGHTA and CDR2 FQGNSA. Trimming removed 1 base from V and 0 bases from J, with 16 bases in between. This CDR3 comprises 18 residues. The CDR3 loop is CASSLDFSGMSSYNEQFF. For the CDR3, the DNA is TGTGCCAGCAGCTTAGATTTCTCGGGGATGAGCTCCTACAATGAGCAGTTCTTC.

The rearrangement joins TRBV7-9 to TRBJ2-1; TRBD2 agrees at 10 bases. V dropped 4 bases and J dropped 4; count of bases not matched to a gene: 7. The CDR3 has 16 residues. CDR1 is SEHNR and CDR2 is FQNEAQ in the germline V gene (reference sequence). CDR3 DNA sequence: TGTGCCAGCAGCTCTAGCGGGAGAGACATTTACAATGAGCAGTTCTTC. It codes for CASSSSGRDIYNEQFF.

The gene calls are TRBV7-3 and TRBJ2-1, with 7 bases matching TRBD1. The CDR3 totals 14 residues. Germline CDR1 is SGHTA and CDR2 is FQGTGA. V shed 2 bases, J shed 9 bases, and the junction held 7 bases outside the gene matches. The CDR3 loop is CASSLGTANAEQFF. The CDR3 DNA follows: TGTGCCAGCAGCTTAGGGACAGCTAACGCTGAGCAGTTCTTC.

The rearrangement joins TRBV7-9 to TRBJ1-1; D call uncertain. This CDR3 is built from 17 residues. V lost 5 bases to trimming and J lost 4 bases, with 23 bases between them. Germline V lookup: CDR1 SEHNR, CDR2 FQNEAQ (reference sequence). Written as DNA, the CDR3 is TGTGCCAGCAGCACAAGGAAGGGAGTAGGAGGGAGCACTGAAGCTTTCTTT. Amino acid sequence: CASSTRKGVGGSTEAFF.